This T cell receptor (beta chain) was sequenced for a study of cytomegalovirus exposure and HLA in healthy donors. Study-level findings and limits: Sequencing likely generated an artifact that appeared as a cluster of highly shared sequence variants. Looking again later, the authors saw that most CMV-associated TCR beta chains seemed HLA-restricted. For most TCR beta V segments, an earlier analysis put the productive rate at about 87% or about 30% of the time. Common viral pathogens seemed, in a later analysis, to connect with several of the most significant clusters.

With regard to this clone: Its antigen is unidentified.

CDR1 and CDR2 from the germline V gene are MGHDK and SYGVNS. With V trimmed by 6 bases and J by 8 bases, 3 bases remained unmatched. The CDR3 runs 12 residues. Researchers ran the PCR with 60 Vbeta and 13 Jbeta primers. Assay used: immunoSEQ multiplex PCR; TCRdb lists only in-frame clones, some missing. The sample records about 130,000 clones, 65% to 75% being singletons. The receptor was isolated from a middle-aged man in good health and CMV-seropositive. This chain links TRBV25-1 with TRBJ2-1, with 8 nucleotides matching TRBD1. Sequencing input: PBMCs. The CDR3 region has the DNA TGTGCCAGCAGAGACAGGGGTCATGAGCAGTTCTTC. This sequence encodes CASRDRGHEQFF. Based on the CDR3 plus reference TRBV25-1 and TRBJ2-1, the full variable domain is EADIYQTPRYLVIGTGKKITLECSQTMGHDKMYWYQQDPGMELHLIHYSYGVNSTEKGDLSSESTVSRIRTEHFPLTLESARPSHTSQYLCASRDRGHEQFFGPGTRLTVL.